This TCR beta chain was sequenced for a study of siplizumab effects on memory and regulatory T cells. TCRdb's copy holds only in-frame clones and misses some; the assay was immunoSEQ multiplex PCR. The profile shows over 100,000 clones, around 95% of them singletons. V trimming: 7 bases; J trimming: 2 bases; junction bases outside the gene matches: 3. The CDR3 spans 13 residues. CDR1 MDHEN and CDR2 SYDVKM come from the germline V gene. Sequencing was performed on non-Treg CD4+ T cells sorted from blood. This TCR was sampled from a human donor in good health. The chain couples TRBV28 to TRBJ1-1; the match to TRBD1 covers 8 bases. CDR3 sequence reads: CASKTGVNTEAFF. The CDR3 nucleotides are TGTGCCAGCAAGACAGGGGTAAACACTGAAGCTTTCTTT.